Listed below are T cell receptor beta chains from one sample, sequenced in a study of cytomegalovirus exposure and HLA in healthy donors. Assay: immunoSEQ multiplex PCR; the TCRdb copy retains only in-frame clones and omits some. The data contain fewer than 150,000 clones, approximately 89% of them singletons. What was sequenced was PBMCs. All receptors come from a woman in her 30s in good health and CMV-seropositive. Both conserved end residues are part of each CDR3. The D gene is left open where the match is weak. Size is stated for part of the rows, as once, few or many counts, or as a class when the clone is expanded.

J gene,clone size,D gene,V gene,CDR3 DNA,CDR3 protein
TRBJ2-7,-,-,TRBV5-6,TGTGCCAGCAGCTTGGAGGCGGGGCCCTACGAGCAGTACTTC,CASSLEAGPYEQYF
TRBJ2-1,-,TRBD2,TRBV13,TGTGCCAGCAGCTACCGTAGCGGGGTCTACAATGAGCAGTTCTTC,CASSYRSGVYNEQFF
TRBJ2-7,-,TRBD1,TRBV5-1,TGCGCCAGCAGCACGGGACAGAGCTACGAGCAGTACTTC,CASSTGQSYEQYF
TRBJ1-4,-,-,TRBV19,TGTGCCAGTAGTATAGACAGGGTGAGTCCCACAACTAATGAAAAACTGTTTTTT,CASSIDRVSPTTNEKLFF
TRBJ2-2,-,TRBD2,TRBV5-4,TGTGCCAGCAGCTTAGGGACTAGCGATACCGGGGAGCTGTTTTTT,CASSLGTSDTGELFF
TRBJ2-1,-,-,TRBV6-1,TGTGCCAGCAGGGTGGAGGGAAACAGTGAGCAGTTCTTC,CASRVEGNSEQFF
TRBJ2-1,-,-,TRBV7-2,TGTGCCAGCAGCTTACGTTATGAGCAGTTCTTC,CASSLRYEQFF
TRBJ2-2,-,-,TRBV2,TGTGCCAGCAATTCCCCGCCTCCCTCGGACACCGGGGAGCTGTTTTTT,CASNSPPPSDTGELFF
TRBJ2-1,once,-,TRBV11-2,TGTGCCAGCAGCCCCGGGGTTGAGCAGTTCTTC,CASSPGVEQFF
TRBJ2-5,-,TRBD2,TRBV30,TGTGCCTGGAGCGAAATTAGCGGGGGGGCGAAGACCCAGTACTTC,CAWSEISGGAKTQYF
TRBJ1-1,-,-,TRBV7-9,TGTGCCAGCAGGGACAGTAACACTGAAGCTTTCTTT,CASRDSNTEAFF
TRBJ1-1,-,-,TRBV5-4,TGTGCCAGCAGCCTGGAAACTAACACTGAAGCTTTCTTT,CASSLETNTEAFF
TRBJ2-1,-,TRBD2,TRBV19,TGTGCCAGTAGTATAGCCACTAGCGGGTCCTACAATGAGCAGTTCTTC,CASSIATSGSYNEQFF
TRBJ2-7,-,-,TRBV5-6,TGTGCCAGCAGCCGCTGGACAGGGAGGGTCTACGAGCAGTACTTC,CASSRWTGRVYEQYF
TRBJ2-3,-,-,TRBV7-9,TGTGCCAGCAGCCCCAGAGGCCCAGATACGCAGTATTTT,CASSPRGPDTQYF
TRBJ2-7,-,-,TRBV6-5,TGTGCCAGCAGTTACTCGGGACTTCCCACCTACGAGCAGTACTTC,CASSYSGLPTYEQYF
TRBJ1-1,-,-,TRBV28,TGTGCCAGCACCCAGGGGCTTGTGAACACTGAAGCTTTCTTT,CASTQGLVNTEAFF
TRBJ2-3,-,TRBD2,TRBV10-2,TGCGCCAGCAGTGAAACTAGCGGGAGGGCCCCAGATACGCAGTATTTT,CASSETSGRAPDTQYF
TRBJ1-4,-,TRBD1,TRBV5-1,TGCGCCAGCAGCCACGGGACAGGGGAAGAAAAACTGTTTTTT,CASSHGTGEEKLFF
TRBJ1-2,-,TRBD1,TRBV7-2,TGTGCCAGCAGCGCCGGGACAGGCCGGGATGGCTACACCTTC,CASSAGTGRDGYTF
TRBJ2-7,-,TRBD1,TRBV27,TGTGCCAGCAGTTCCTCGACAGGGGAGGATTTTTACGAGCAGTACTTC,CASSSSTGEDFYEQYF
TRBJ1-3,-,TRBD1,TRBV11-2,TGTGCCAGCAGCTTAGAAACCGGGACAGGGCACTTAGCCGGAAACACCATATATTTT,CASSLETGTGHLAGNTIYF
TRBJ2-7,-,-,TRBV6-6,TGTGCCAGCAGTTACTCGAGGGATGGCTACGAGCAGTACTTC,CASSYSRDGYEQYF
TRBJ1-3,-,-,TRBV2,TGTGCCAGCAGTGACCTAACCTCTGGAAACACCATATATTTT,CASSDLTSGNTIYF
TRBJ2-1,-,TRBD1,TRBV28,TGTGCCAGCAGAGGGACAGAGAATGAGCAGTTCTTC,CASRGTENEQFF
TRBJ2-7,few,-,TRBV29-1,TGCAGCGTTGAGCTCGGGAGAGAGCAGTACTTC,CSVELGREQYF
TRBJ1-1,-,-,TRBV6-1,TGTGCCAGCAGTGAACGGGGGGCTGACACTGAAGCTTTCTTT,CASSERGADTEAFF
TRBJ1-1,-,-,TRBV5-4,TGTGCCAGCAGCCTGGACAGCCCGAACACTGAAGCTTTCTTT,CASSLDSPNTEAFF
TRBJ1-2,-,-,TRBV30,TGTGCCTGGAGTCCTAACTTCTCAGGGGATGGCTACACCTTC,CAWSPNFSGDGYTF
TRBJ1-3,-,TRBD1,TRBV6-5,TGTGCCAGCAAACAGGACAGGGTCTCTGGAAACACCATATATTTT,CASKQDRVSGNTIYF
TRBJ2-5,-,-,TRBV5-4,TGTGCCAGCAGCCCCGGAGGGACCGTTCAAGAGACCCAGTACTTC,CASSPGGTVQETQYF
TRBJ2-3,-,-,TRBV19,TGTGCCAGTTCCCCGCCGGGGGTTGGCACAGATACGCAGTATTTT,CASSPPGVGTDTQYF
TRBJ1-1,-,-,TRBV6-5,TGTGCCAGCACCCAGCCGGGGAACACTGAAGCTTTCTTT,CASTQPGNTEAFF
TRBJ1-1,-,-,TRBV5-1,TGCGCCAGCAAGCTCCTCCCTAACACTGAAGCTTTCTTT,CASKLLPNTEAFF
TRBJ2-7,-,TRBD1,TRBV5-1,TGCGCCAGCAGCTTTGGGGGACAGCGATACGAGCAGTACTTC,CASSFGGQRYEQYF
TRBJ1-2,-,-,TRBV9,TGTGCCAGCACGGCGGGGCACTATGGCTATACCTTC,CASTAGHYGYTF
TRBJ1-4,-,TRBD1,TRBV6-5,TGTGCCAGCAGAACCGGACAGGGTAATGAAAAACTGTTTTTT,CASRTGQGNEKLFF
TRBJ1-2,-,-,TRBV18,TGTGCCAGCTCAGGGACACCTACTGCTAACTATGGCTACACCTTC,CASSGTPTANYGYTF
TRBJ1-2,-,TRBD1,TRBV27,TGTGCCTGCAGACCACAGGGGTTTAATGGCTACACCTTC,CACRPQGFNGYTF
TRBJ2-5,-,-,TRBV27,TGTGCCACCGGGGAAGTCCAAGAGACCCAGTACTTC,CATGEVQETQYF
TRBJ2-1,-,TRBD2,TRBV29-1,TGCAGCGTTGAAGGGGGGCTAGCGGGACTTTACAATGAGCAGTTCTTC,CSVEGGLAGLYNEQFF
TRBJ1-1,-,-,TRBV6-5,TGTGCCAGCAGTGGCTCAGGGGCTGGGGAGACTGAAGCTTTCTTT,CASSGSGAGETEAFF
TRBJ1-1,once,TRBD1,TRBV28,TGTGCCAGCAGTTACTGGGACAGGGGGCTAGGAAACACTGAAGCTTTCTTT,CASSYWDRGLGNTEAFF
TRBJ1-5,-,-,TRBV14,TGTGCCAGCAGCCAAGGTTACGGTGATGGGCCCCAGCATTTT,CASSQGYGDGPQHF
TRBJ1-2,-,-,TRBV7-3,TGTGCCAGCAGCCCAACAGGGAACTATGGCTACACCTTC,CASSPTGNYGYTF
TRBJ1-1,-,-,TRBV7-9,TGTGCCGTGGTAGGGGCAGAAAACACTGAAGCTTTCTTT,CAVVGAENTEAFF
TRBJ1-1,-,TRBD1,TRBV2,TGTGCCGCCAGCATAGGATTTGGGACAGGGGGCGGAGGCACTGAAGCTTTCTTT,CAASIGFGTGGGGTEAFF
TRBJ2-7,-,TRBD2,TRBV20-1,TGCAGGGGACTAGCGGGAGTTGAGCAGTACTTC,CRGLAGVEQYF
TRBJ2-5,-,TRBD2,TRBV2,TGTGCCAGCAGTGGTCTAGCGGGGACTCAAGAGACCCAGTACTTC,CASSGLAGTQETQYF
TRBJ2-1,-,-,TRBV6-1,TGTGCCAGCAGGCCCCTGAGCCGAGAGCAGTTCTTC,CASRPLSREQFF
TRBJ1-3,-,-,TRBV14,TGTGCCAGCAGCCAATACAGAAGCTCTGGAAACACCATATATTTT,CASSQYRSSGNTIYF
TRBJ2-2,-,-,TRBV11-2,TGTGCCAGCAGCTCGTCCACCAGCACCGGGGAGCTGTTTTTT,CASSSSTSTGELFF
TRBJ1-3,-,-,TRBV18,TGTGCCAGCTCGGGCCTCAGCTCTGGAAACACCATATATTTT,CASSGLSSGNTIYF
TRBJ2-7,-,TRBD1,TRBV10-3,TGTGCCATCAGAGCCGGGACAGGGGATTACGAGCAGTACTTC,CAIRAGTGDYEQYF
TRBJ1-2,-,-,TRBV5-1,TGCGCCAGCAGCGAGAGGACATTTACGAACTATGGCTACACCTTC,CASSERTFTNYGYTF